This TCR beta chain is from a study of human T cells and chemical hapten exposure. Time point meaning: patch test 3, about 24 weeks after DPC sensitization. The treatment: therapeutic diphenylcyclopropenone sensitization with weekly scalp DPC. The length of the CDR3 is 15 residues. Trimming pared 5 bases from V and 4 bases from J, leaving 17 bases between. Germline V gene sequence: CDR1 SGHVS, CDR2 FQNEAQ. Each CDR3 protein gets one entry after TCRdb re-called the RACE reads with MiXCR. The sample shows some 91,000 distinct CDR3 sequences, about 28% of them seen only once. This TCR came from a middle-aged man with alopecia areata. Some clones in this sample may be carry-over from other donors' samples. The chain uses TRBV7-8 and TRBJ2-5; maybe TRBD2 (6 bases). Sample: whole blood, taken in connection with sensitization to the hapten diphenylcyclopropenone (DPC). The CDR3 spells CASSPRRESVETQYF. The CDR3 DNA is TGTGCCAGCAGCCCGAGGAGGGAGTCGGTAGAGACCCAGTACTTC.